This T cell receptor beta chain emerged from a study of shared T cell receptors in the human thymus. V lost 2 bases and J lost 7; bases outside the gene matches: 16. This CDR3 is 17 amino acids long. The germline V gene encodes CDR1 MNHEY and CDR2 SMNVEV (reference sequence). TCRdb's table, derived via immunoSEQ multiplex PCR, lists solely in-frame clones and lacks some. The table records hundreds of thousands of clones, approximately 88% of them present only once. The sample was also linked to a second study, of human thymus T cells. That work adds: Infants, healthy and Finnish, who were having corrective surgery for congenital heart defects served as donors. Gene usage (both V and J) appeared biased in thymic and blood repertoires. Unrelated people showed highly overlapping thymic repertoires, related research reported.

Specimen: thymocytes. The receptor's source is a boy younger than two with a congenital heart defect. This chain links TRBV27 with TRBJ2-7; TRBD2 aligns across 8 bases. The CDR3 sequence is CASSLLQRGTQVGEQYF. CDR3 nucleotide sequence: TGTGCCAGCAGTTTACTTCAGCGGGGGACGCAGGTTGGGGAGCAGTACTTC.